This TCR beta chain was sequenced for a study of cytomegalovirus exposure and HLA in healthy donors. Study-level points and caveats: Accounts indicate the classifier identified cytomegalovirus status with strong specificity and sensitivity. Follow-up analysis later connected one missense variant in DCLRE1C with trimming of TCR beta V- and J-genes.

Points on this clone: Its target is unknown.

13 Jbeta primers and 60 Vbeta primers were used for the PCR. Data came from immunoSEQ multiplex PCR; TCRdb stores just in-frame clones and leaves some out. Its table records approximately 190,000 clones. The V gene's germline CDR1 is MNHEY and CDR2 SMNVEV (reference sequence). Germline trimming cut 2 bases from V and 8 bases from J; bases unmatched to any gene: 7. The CDR3 has 15 amino acids. The sequencing sample was made of PBMCs. The TCR sequence derives from a man aged 25-40 years in good health and CMV-seronegative. The chain has TRBV27 and TRBJ2-1; 9 bases align to TRBD2. This chain's CDR3 is CASSLGSGSFYEQFF. The CDR3 nucleotides read TGTGCCAGCAGTTTAGGTAGCGGGAGTTTCTATGAGCAGTTCTTC.